This TCR beta chain appears in the sequencing data of a study of T cell repertoires in cytomegalovirus infection. Study in general: Indications came from public TCR beta signatures; they pointed to CMV infection and to a matching HLA type.

This CDR3 contains 13 residues. V was cut by 8 bases and J by 0 bases, with 10 bases left in between. This clonotype was recorded a few times. The antigen is not known. Study-wide results and caveats: The study identified carriers of CMV plus the relevant HLA from cumulative public TCR beta family frequency. The ex vivo response showed dominance by HLA-C-restricted CMV-specific TCR beta clonotypes.

TCRdb re-derived calls from the reads in MiXCR, one entry per CDR3 protein. The data show 200,000 or so distinct CDR3 sequences, 28% seen once. The chain links TRBV12-3 or TRBV12-4 to TRBJ1-1, with D unclear. Sequencing used PBMCs. This TCR was sampled from a human donor in good health (CMV status not recorded). Some clones in this sample may be carry-over from other donors' samples. Here the CDR3 reads CASFWTVNTEAFF. CDR3 DNA sequence: TGTGCCAGCTTCTGGACGGTGAACACTGAAGCTTTCTTT.